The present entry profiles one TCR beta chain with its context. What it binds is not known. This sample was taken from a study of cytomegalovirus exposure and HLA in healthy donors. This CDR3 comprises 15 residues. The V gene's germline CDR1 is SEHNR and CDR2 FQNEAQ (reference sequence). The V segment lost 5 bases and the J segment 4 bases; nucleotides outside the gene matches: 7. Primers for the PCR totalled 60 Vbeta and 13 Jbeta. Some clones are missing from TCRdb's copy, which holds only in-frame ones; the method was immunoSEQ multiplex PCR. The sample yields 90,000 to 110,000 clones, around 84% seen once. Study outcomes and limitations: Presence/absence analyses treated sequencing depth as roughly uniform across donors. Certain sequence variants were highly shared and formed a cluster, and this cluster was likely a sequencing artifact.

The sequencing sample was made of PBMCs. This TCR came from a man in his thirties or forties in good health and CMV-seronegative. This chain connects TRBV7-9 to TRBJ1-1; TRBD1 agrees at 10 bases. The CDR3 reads CASSPRTGGSTEAFF. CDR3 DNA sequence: TGTGCCAGCAGCCCGAGGACAGGGGGGTCCACTGAAGCTTTCTTT.